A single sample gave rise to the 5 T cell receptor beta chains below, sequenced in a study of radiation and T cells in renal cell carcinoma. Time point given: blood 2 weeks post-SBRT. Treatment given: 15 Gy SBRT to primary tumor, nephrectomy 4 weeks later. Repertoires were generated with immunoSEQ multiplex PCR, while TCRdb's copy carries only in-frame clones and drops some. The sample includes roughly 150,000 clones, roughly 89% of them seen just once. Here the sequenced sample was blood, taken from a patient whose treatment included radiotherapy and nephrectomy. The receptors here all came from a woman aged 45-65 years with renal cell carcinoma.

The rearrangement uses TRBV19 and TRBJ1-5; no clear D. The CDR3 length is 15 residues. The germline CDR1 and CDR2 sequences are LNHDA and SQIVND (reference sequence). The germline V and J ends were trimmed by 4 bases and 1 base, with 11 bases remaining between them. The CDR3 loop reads CASSTLGISNQPQHF. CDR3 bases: TGTGCCAGTAGTACCCTGGGGATAAGCAATCAGCCCCAGCATTTT.

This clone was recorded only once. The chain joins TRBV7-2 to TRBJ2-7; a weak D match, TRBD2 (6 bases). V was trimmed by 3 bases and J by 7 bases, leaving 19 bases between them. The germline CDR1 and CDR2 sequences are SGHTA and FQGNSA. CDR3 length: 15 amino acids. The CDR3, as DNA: TGTGCCAGCAGCTTTACTTGGCGGGGCCTGGAGGAGCAGTACTTC. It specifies CASSFTWRGLEEQYF.

CDR3 region: CAISASGGLTGELFF. As DNA, the CDR3 is TGTGCCATCAGCGCAAGCGGGGGCCTCACCGGGGAGCTGTTTTTT. The V and J genes are TRBV10-3 and TRBJ2-2, with 8 bases matching TRBD2. This CDR3 has 15 residues. CDR1 is ENHRY and CDR2 is SYGVKD in the germline V gene. The trim removed 6 bases at V and 4 bases at J, leaving 7 bases unmatched.

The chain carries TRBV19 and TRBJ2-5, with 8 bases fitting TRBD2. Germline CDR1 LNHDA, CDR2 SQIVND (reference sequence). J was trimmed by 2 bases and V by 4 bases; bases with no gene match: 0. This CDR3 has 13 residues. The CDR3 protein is CASSSGGQETQYF. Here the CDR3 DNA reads TGTGCCAGTAGTAGCGGGGGGCAAGAGACCCAGTACTTC.

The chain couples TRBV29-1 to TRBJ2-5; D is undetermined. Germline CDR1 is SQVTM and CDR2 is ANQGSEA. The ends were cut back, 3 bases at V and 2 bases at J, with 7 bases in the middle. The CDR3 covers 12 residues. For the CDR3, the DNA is TGCAGCGTTGACGTCCATCAAGAGACCCAGTACTTC. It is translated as CSVDVHQETQYF.